This passage covers 23 T cell receptor beta chains from one sample sequenced in a study of long-term antiretroviral therapy in people with HIV. Survey-level immunoSEQ v3.0 assays were run. Data came from immunoSEQ multiplex PCR; TCRdb stores just in-frame clones and leaves some out. The sample lists over 15,000 clones; roughly four fifths were seen once. Sequenced here: unsorted PBMCs, sampled 0.3 years after starting antiretroviral therapy. The receptors shown here come from a man younger than 35 with HIV.

This chain connects TRBV13 to TRBJ2-1; 9 bases line up with TRBD1. The V and J ends lost 5 bases and 8 bases, in that order; junction bases with no gene match: 7. Germline V gives CDR1 PRHDT, CDR2 FYEKMQ (reference sequence). The CDR3 is 14 residues long. CDR3: CASSTRDRVDEQFF. DNA for the CDR3: TGTGCCAGCAGCACCCGGGACAGGGTGGATGAGCAGTTCTTC.

The V and J genes are TRBV2 and TRBJ2-2; 9 positions agree with TRBD1. The V and J ends lost 6 bases and 6 bases, in that order; junction bases with no gene match: 5. The CDR3 contains 14 residues. CDR1 SNHLY and CDR2 FYNNEI come from the germline V gene. CDR3 coding DNA: TGTGCCAGCAGCGGACAGGGGCCAGCCGGGGAGCTGTTTTTT. Its protein product is CASSGQGPAGELFF.

The J gene is TRBJ1-1, the V gene TRBV2; D not resolved. CDR1 is SNHLY and CDR2 is FYNNEI in the germline V gene. The CDR3 length is 11 residues. Trimming shortened V by 4 bases and J by 11 bases, and 11 bases separated the two germline ends. The CDR3 loop is CASSVGQWAFF. The DNA of the CDR3 is TGTGCCAGCAGTGTTGGGCAGTGGGCTTTCTTT.

The chain couples TRBV28 to TRBJ1-1, with D possibly TRBD1 on 5 matching bases. This CDR3 has 15 amino acids. The germline V and J ends were trimmed by 6 bases and 5 bases, with 19 bases remaining between them. Germline assignment: CDR1 MDHEN and CDR2 SYDVKM. The CDR3 sequence is CASSSGGGRKTEAFF. In nucleotides, the CDR3 is TGTGCCAGCAGCTCAGGCGGGGGGAGAAAAACTGAAGCTTTCTTT.

V gene TRBV28 combines with J gene TRBJ1-3, with D unclear. The CDR3 spans 13 residues. Per germline, CDR1 MDHEN and CDR2 SYDVKM. The V and J ends lost 5 bases and 3 bases respectively, with 8 bases between them. In DNA, the CDR3 is TGTGCCAGCAGTCGTCGGGTTGGAAACACCATATATTTT. This codes for CASSRRVGNTIYF.

The rearrangement joins TRBV7-3 to TRBJ2-7, with D perhaps TRBD2 (6 bases). CDR3 length: 15 residues. Germline values: CDR1 SGHTA, CDR2 FQGTGA. Trimming stripped 1 base from V and 0 bases from J, with 10 bases between. The chain's CDR3 is CASSLMGGYSYEQYF. In DNA form, the CDR3 reads TGTGCCAGCAGCTTAATGGGGGGATACTCCTACGAGCAGTACTTC. The whole variable domain, filled in from reference TRBV7-3 and TRBJ2-7, reads GAGVSQTPSNKVTEKGKYVELRCDPISGHTALYWYRQSLGQGPEFLIYFQGTGAADDSGLPNDRFFAVRPEGSVSTLKIQRTERGDSAVYLCASSLMGGYSYEQYFGPGTRLTVT.

The V gene is TRBV7-9, the J gene TRBJ2-2; TRBD2 might be the D (7 bases). The CDR3 is 16 amino acids. V shed 8 bases and J shed 4 bases, with 20 bases lying between them. CDR1 and CDR2 (germline): SEHNR, FQNEAQ (reference sequence). In DNA form, the CDR3 reads TGTGCCAGCTTGGGGGGGCGGTTGGAACGCACCGGGGAGCTGTTTTTT. Translated: CASLGGRLERTGELFF.

The chain has TRBV6-6 and TRBJ1-4, with 7 bases identical to TRBD1. From germline, CDR1 is MNHNY and CDR2 SVGAGI (reference sequence). This CDR3 contains 16 residues. Germline trimming cut 2 bases from V and 5 bases from J; bases unmatched to any gene: 8. As DNA, the CDR3 is TGTGCCAGCAGTTACGACAGGACAGGAAACAATGAAAAACTGTTTTTT. Encoded protein: CASSYDRTGNNEKLFF.

This chain uses TRBV4-2 with TRBJ2-3; TRBD2 aligns across 9 bases. V gave up 4 bases and J gave up 4 bases; unmatched junction bases: 6. The CDR3 has 15 amino acids. Germline V lookup: CDR1 LGHNA, CDR2 YNFKEQ. CDR3 nucleotide sequence: TGTGCCAGCAGCCCCCGCGGGGGGGACGCAGATACGCAGTATTTT. Encoded protein: CASSPRGGDADTQYF.

This sequence joins TRBV4-1 and TRBJ2-5; 11 bases line up with TRBD1. V trimming: 2 bases; J trimming: 2 bases; junction bases outside the gene matches: 4. This CDR3 spans 16 amino acids. Germline CDR1 and CDR2: MGHRA and YSYEKL. This chain's CDR3 is CASSQLDRGPQETQYF. The CDR3, as DNA: TGCGCCAGCAGCCAACTGGACAGGGGGCCACAAGAGACCCAGTACTTC.

This chain connects TRBV5-1 to TRBJ2-7, with D possibly TRBD1 on 5 matching bases. Germline CDR1 reads SGHRS; CDR2 reads YFSETQ. The CDR3 is made up of 13 amino acids. V was shortened by 1 base and J by 3 bases, with 8 bases between the two germline ends. The CDR3: CASSLSTGYEQYV. For the CDR3, the DNA is TGCGCCAGCAGCTTGAGTACAGGCTACGAGCAGTACGTC.

This chain links TRBV10-2 with TRBJ2-5; no clear D. Trimming removed 2 bases at V and 2 bases at J, with 9 bases between. The CDR3 has 14 residues. The germline V gene encodes CDR1 WSHSY and CDR2 SAAADI. Written as DNA, the CDR3 is TGCGCCAGCAGTGAGCGGCGGTTTCAAGAGACCCAGTACTTC. Protein sequence: CASSERRFQETQYF.

The J gene is TRBJ1-1, the V gene TRBV28; D ambiguous. Germline assignment: CDR1 MDHEN and CDR2 SYDVKM. Between the trimmed V and J ends, which lost 3 bases and 2 bases, there was a span of 19 bases. The CDR3 runs 17 residues. The CDR3 nucleotides read TGTGCCAGCAGTTTGTTTCGAGGAGGTGCTACTAACACTGAAGCTTTCTTT. Encoded protein: CASSLFRGGATNTEAFF.

The chain uses TRBV5-1 and TRBJ2-5, with 7 bases lining up with TRBD2. This CDR3 contains 14 residues. Germline CDR1 SGHRS, CDR2 YFSETQ. Trimming removed 1 base from V and 3 bases from J; junction bases left unmatched: 3. As DNA, the CDR3 is TGCGCCAGCAGCTTGCGGGGGAGGGAAGAGACCCAGTACTTC. It encodes CASSLRGREETQYF.

The chain employs TRBV7-9 and TRBJ1-1; the D is unclear. This CDR3 comprises 12 residues. V lost 2 bases and J lost 5, with 6 bases in between. CDR1 SEHNR and CDR2 FQNEAQ come from the germline V gene (reference sequence). The CDR3 nucleotides read TGTGCCAGCAGCTTAACGGGAACTGAAGCTTTCTTT. As protein: CASSLTGTEAFF.

This chain links TRBV27 with TRBJ2-7; the D gene is possibly TRBD2 (5 bases). The V gene's germline CDR1 is MNHEY and CDR2 SMNVEV (reference sequence). The CDR3 runs 14 residues. Trimming took 5 bases from V and 3 from J, leaving 14 bases between them. The CDR3 spells CASSPSGYVYEQYV. The CDR3 DNA sequence: TGTGCCAGCAGTCCGTCGGGGTACGTCTACGAGCAGTACGTC.

By share of the sample, this clone is medium-sized (0.01 to 0.1%). Here the CDR3 reads CASSEGWPNTEAFF. DNA for the CDR3: TGCGCCAGCAGTGAGGGGTGGCCGAACACTGAAGCTTTCTTT. The rearrangement joins TRBV10-1 to TRBJ1-1; D is uncertain. The V end lost 2 bases, the J end lost 1 base, and 8 bases lay between the germline ends. This CDR3 has 14 amino acids. The germline CDR1 and CDR2 sequences are WNHNN and SYGVQD (reference sequence).

The chain joins TRBV2 to TRBJ2-5; D is undetermined. The V end lost 5 bases, the J end lost 5 bases, and 9 bases lay between the germline ends. This CDR3 comprises 12 residues. Germline V gives CDR1 SNHLY, CDR2 FYNNEI. The CDR3 DNA reads as TGTGCCAGCAGTACGGTGGGGGAGACCCAGTACTTC. It translates to CASSTVGETQYF.

This clone was picked up one time. The rearrangement joins TRBV10-3 to TRBJ2-5; TRBD2 agrees at 8 bases. The length of the CDR3 is 20 residues. Germline V gene lookup returns CDR1 ENHRY and CDR2 SYGVKD. After removal of 4 bases from V and 2 bases from J, the junction contained 21 bases not matched to a gene. This CDR3 is CAISGLESGGTPGPQETQYF. CDR3 DNA sequence: TGTGCCATCAGTGGGTTGGAGAGCGGGGGAACTCCGGGACCACAAGAGACCCAGTACTTC.

The chain carries TRBV9 and TRBJ1-2; D is undetermined. Trimming removed 3 bases from V and 8 bases from J, with 11 bases in between. The germline CDR1 and CDR2 sequences are SGDLS and YYNGEE. There are 12 residues in the CDR3. The CDR3 is CASSERDSGYTF. DNA for the CDR3: TGTGCCAGCAGCGAAAGGGATTCGGGCTACACCTTC. Drawing the rest from reference TRBV9 and TRBJ1-2, the complete variable domain is DSGVTQTPKHLITATGQRVTLRCSPRSGDLSVYWYQQSLDQGLQFLIQYYNGEERAKGNILERFSAQQFPDLHSELNLSSLELGDSALYFCASSERDSGYTFGSGTRLTVV.

The chain links TRBV6-1 to TRBJ2-5; unclear D gene. The germline V gene has CDR1 MNHNS and CDR2 SASEGT. The CDR3 length is 13 residues. V was pared by 6 bases and J by 7 bases, with 15 bases between. CDR3 DNA sequence: TGTGCCAGCAGATTATTACAAGACGGGACCCAGTACTTC. Amino acids: CASRLLQDGTQYF.

This clone occurred a few times. The chain has TRBV29-1 and TRBJ1-2; 7 bases map to TRBD1. Losses at the gene ends were 0 bases for V and 4 bases for J; bases not matched to a gene: 2. The germline gives CDR1 SQVTM, CDR2 ANQGSEA. The CDR3 runs to 13 residues. CDR3 loop: CSVEDPGGYGYTF. The CDR3 DNA is TGCAGCGTTGAAGATCCAGGGGGCTATGGCTACACCTTC.

This clone appeared a single time. V is TRBV6-6 and J is TRBJ2-7; 13 bases agree with TRBD2. The CDR3 totals 16 residues. Per germline, CDR1 MNHNY and CDR2 SVGAGI (reference sequence). The J segment lost 6 bases and the V segment lost 2 bases, leaving 7 bases of the junction unmatched. CDR3 DNA sequence: TGTGCCAGCAGTTACGGAAGGACTAGCGGGGGTTCCGAGCAGTACGTC. This sequence encodes CASSYGRTSGGSEQYV.